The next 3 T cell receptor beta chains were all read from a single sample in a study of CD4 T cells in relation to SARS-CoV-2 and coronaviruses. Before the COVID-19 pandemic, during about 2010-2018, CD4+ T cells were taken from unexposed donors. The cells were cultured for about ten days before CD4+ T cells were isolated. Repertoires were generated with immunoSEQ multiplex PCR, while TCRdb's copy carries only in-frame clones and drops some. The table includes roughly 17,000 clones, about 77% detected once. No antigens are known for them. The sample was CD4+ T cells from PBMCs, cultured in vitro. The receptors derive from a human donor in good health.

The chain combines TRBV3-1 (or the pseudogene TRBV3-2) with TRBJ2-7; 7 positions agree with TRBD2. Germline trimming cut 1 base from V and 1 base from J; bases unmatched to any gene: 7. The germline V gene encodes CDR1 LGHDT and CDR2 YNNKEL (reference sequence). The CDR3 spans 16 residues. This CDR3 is CASSQVWGGPSYEQYF. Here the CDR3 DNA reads TGTGCCAGCAGCCAAGTTTGGGGAGGGCCTTCCTACGAGCAGTACTTC.

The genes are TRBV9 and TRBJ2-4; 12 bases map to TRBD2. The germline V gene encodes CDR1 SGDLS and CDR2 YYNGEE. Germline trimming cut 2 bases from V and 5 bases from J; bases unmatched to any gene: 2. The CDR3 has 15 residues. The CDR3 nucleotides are TGTGCCAGCAGCGTCGGACTAGCGGGGCAAAACATTCAGTACTTC. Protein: CASSVGLAGQNIQYF.

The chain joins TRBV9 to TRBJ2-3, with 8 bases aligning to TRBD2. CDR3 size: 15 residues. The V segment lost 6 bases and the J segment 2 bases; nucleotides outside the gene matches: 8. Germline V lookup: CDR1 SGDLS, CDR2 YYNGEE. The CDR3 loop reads CASTTSGGPTDTQYF. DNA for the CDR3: TGTGCCAGCACAACCTCGGGAGGGCCCACAGATACGCAGTATTTT.